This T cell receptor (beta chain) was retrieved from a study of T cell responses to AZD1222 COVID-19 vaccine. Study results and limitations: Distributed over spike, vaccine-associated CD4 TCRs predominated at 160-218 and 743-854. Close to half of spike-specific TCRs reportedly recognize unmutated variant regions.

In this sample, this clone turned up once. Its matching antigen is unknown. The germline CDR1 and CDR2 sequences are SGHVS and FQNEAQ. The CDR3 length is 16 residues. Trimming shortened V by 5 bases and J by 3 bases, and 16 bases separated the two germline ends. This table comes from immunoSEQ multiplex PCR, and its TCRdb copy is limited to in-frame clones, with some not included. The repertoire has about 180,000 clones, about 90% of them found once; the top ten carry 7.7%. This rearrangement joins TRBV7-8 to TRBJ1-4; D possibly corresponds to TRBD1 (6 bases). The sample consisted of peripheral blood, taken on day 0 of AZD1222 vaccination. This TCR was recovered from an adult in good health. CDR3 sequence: CASSPPTGRANEKLFF. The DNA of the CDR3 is TGTGCCAGCAGCCCCCCAACAGGGCGTGCTAATGAAAAACTGTTTTTT.